This TCR beta chain was documented in a study of beta chain features in type 1 diabetes. General study findings and limits: Researchers report that Type 1 diabetes patients had moderately but significantly shorter TCRB CDR3s across all four CD4+ subsets. In the patient group, naive, central memory and Treg TCRB repertoires seemed more alike than in the healthy donor group.

The CDR3 runs to 16 residues. The V gene lost 3 bases and the J gene lost 5 bases, with 15 bases spanning the gap. Germline V gene sequence: CDR1 SGDLS, CDR2 YYNGEE. TCRB transcripts that were expressed got sequenced, as all of the isolated RNA had been reverse transcribed. The data were produced by immunoSEQ multiplex PCR, yet TCRdb's version contains in-frame clones alone and is incomplete. Of about 160,000 clones in the sample, under 9.5% are singletons; the top ten hold roughly 0.5%. This clone was detected a few times. Its target is not known. The chain combines TRBV9 with TRBJ1-6; TRBD1 is a possible D gene (6 bases). The specimen sequenced was central memory CD4+ T cells from blood. The origin of this receptor is a man aged 18 to 35 with type 1 diabetes. Here the CDR3 DNA reads TGTGCCAGCAGCGCCTTCTTGGACAGAAATAATTCACCCCTCCACTTT. Protein sequence: CASSAFLDRNNSPLHF.